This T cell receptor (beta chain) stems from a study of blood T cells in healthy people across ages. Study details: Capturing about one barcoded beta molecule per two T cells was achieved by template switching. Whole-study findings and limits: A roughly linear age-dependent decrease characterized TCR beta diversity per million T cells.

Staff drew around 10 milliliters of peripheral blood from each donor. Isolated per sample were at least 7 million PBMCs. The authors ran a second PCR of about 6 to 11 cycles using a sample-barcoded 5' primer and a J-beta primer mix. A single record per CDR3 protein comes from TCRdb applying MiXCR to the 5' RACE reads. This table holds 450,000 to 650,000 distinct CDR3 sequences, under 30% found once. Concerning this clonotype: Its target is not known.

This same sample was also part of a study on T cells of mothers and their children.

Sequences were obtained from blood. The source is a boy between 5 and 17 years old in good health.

The CDR3 reads CSAREDGTGQETQYF. CDR3 nucleotide sequence: TGCAGTGCTAGAGAGGACGGGACCGGCCAAGAGACCCAGTACTTC. J is TRBJ2-5 and V is TRBV20-1; D could derive from TRBD1 or TRBD2 (5 bases each). V gave up 0 bases and J gave up 1 base, with 12 bases separating them. This CDR3 has 15 amino acids. Germline V lookup: CDR1 DFQATT, CDR2 SNEGSKA (reference sequence).